Shown below are 14 T cell receptor beta chains from a single sample sequenced in a study of shared clonotypes between healthy human individuals. Sequenced by immunoSEQ multiplex PCR; TCRdb stores in-frame clones only, minus some. The sample shows 600,000 to 700,000 clones, 60% to 75% of them seen only once. The sequencing input was memory CD4+ T cells sorted from blood. The subset: CD45RA-negative fraction. These receptor sequences come from a woman aged 25 to 39 in good health.

The chain recombines TRBV6-5 with TRBJ1-3; D is possibly TRBD1 (6 bases). Trimming stripped 6 bases from V and 0 bases from J, with 12 bases between. The germline V gene encodes CDR1 MNHEY and CDR2 SVGAGI. The CDR3 has 15 residues. CDR3 sequence: CASRRQANSGNTIYF. The CDR3 nucleotides are TGTGCCAGCAGAAGACAGGCCAACTCTGGAAACACCATATATTTT.

This chain joins TRBV6-5 and TRBJ1-3, with a possible D match to TRBD1 (5 bases). The ends were cut back, 6 bases at V and 5 bases at J, with 17 bases in the middle. Germline-derived CDR1 and CDR2 are MNHEY and SVGAGI. The CDR3 loop spans 15 amino acids. The CDR3 DNA sequence: TGTGCCAGCAGCCTTGGGAGGGGTATGAGAAACACCATATATTTT. It encodes CASSLGRGMRNTIYF.

The rearrangement links TRBV6-1 to TRBJ2-6, with D perhaps TRBD1 or TRBD2 (5 bases each). The CDR3 contains 19 residues. Trimming left V 2 bases short and J 0 bases short, with 17 bases between. CDR1 MNHNS and CDR2 SASEGT come from the germline V gene. In DNA, the CDR3 is TGTGCCAGCAGTGAATTGGTGACAAGGGGACGCTCTGGGGCCAACGTCCTGACTTTC. It translates to CASSELVTRGRSGANVLTF.

V usage is TRBV10-3 and J usage is TRBJ2-7; perhaps D is TRBD1 or TRBD2 (6 bases each). The V end was cut by 7 bases, the J end by 2 bases, with 15 bases between. The CDR3 loop spans 14 amino acids. The germline CDR1 and CDR2 sequences are ENHRY and SYGVKD. The CDR3 bases are TGTGCCATCACACCCGAGGGGGGTACCTACGAGCAGTACTTC. Its translation: CAITPEGGTYEQYF.

The chain combines TRBV19 with TRBJ2-3; D remains unclear. Germline-derived CDR1 and CDR2 are LNHDA and SQIVND (reference sequence). The CDR3 is made up of 12 amino acids. V was cut by 2 bases and J by 0 bases, with 0 bases left in between. CDR3 nucleotide sequence: TGTGCCAGTAGTATAAGCACAGATACGCAGTATTTT. Its translation is CASSISTDTQYF.

This clone occurred a few times. The chain carries TRBV10-3 and TRBJ2-5; D not certain. Trimming stripped 3 bases from V and 5 bases from J, with 13 bases between. The CDR3 has 14 amino acids. Germline loops: CDR1 ENHRY, CDR2 SYGVKD. CDR3 bases: TGTGCCATCAGTGATCCCACTACGGTGGAGACCCAGTACTTC. Translation: CAISDPTTVETQYF.

The chain couples TRBV6-1 to TRBJ2-7, with D hard to call. Trimming took 10 bases from V and 4 from J, leaving 23 bases between them. Germline CDR1 and CDR2: MNHNS and SASEGT. The CDR3 is 15 residues long. Here the CDR3 reads CATASRRALTYEQYF. The CDR3 DNA is TGTGCCACCGCAAGCCGACGGGCCCTAACATACGAGCAGTACTTC.

The chain recombines TRBV9 with TRBJ2-2, with D possibly matching TRBD2 (6 bases). With 0 bases removed from V and 2 bases from J, the gap between germline ends came to 11 bases. This CDR3 contains 16 residues. Germline V lookup: CDR1 SGDLS, CDR2 YYNGEE. CDR3 amino acids: CASSVGGGRNTGELFF. The CDR3 coding sequence is TGTGCCAGCAGCGTAGGGGGAGGACGAAACACCGGGGAGCTGTTTTTT.

This clone was counted a single time. Other DNA sequences in the same sample also yield this CDR3. The rearrangement joins TRBV18 to TRBJ1-2; 7 bases are a match to TRBD1. This CDR3 is 14 amino acids long. V gave up 2 bases and J gave up 2 bases; unmatched junction bases: 2. From germline, CDR1 is KGHSH and CDR2 LQKENI. This CDR3 is CASSPEGANYGYTF. CDR3 DNA: TGTGCCAGCTCACCAGAGGGGGCCAACTATGGCTACACCTTC.

The chain couples TRBV27 to TRBJ2-1; possibly TRBD2 for D (5 bases). Germline CDR1 is MNHEY and CDR2 is SMNVEV (reference sequence). V was clipped by 8 bases and J by 5 bases, with 19 bases between them. The CDR3 covers 15 residues. CDR3 loop: CASSVSVAGDNEQFF. The CDR3 bases are TGTGCCAGCTCCGTATCCGTGGCGGGTGACAATGAGCAGTTCTTC.

This chain links TRBV2 with TRBJ2-7; 7 positions agree with TRBD1. Trimming removed 7 bases from V and 6 bases from J; junction bases left unmatched: 18. The CDR3 consists of 16 residues. Germline V gives CDR1 SNHLY, CDR2 FYNNEI. This CDR3 is CASTGSRTGQRGEQYF. The CDR3 DNA follows: TGTGCCAGCACCGGCTCCCGGACAGGCCAAAGAGGCGAGCAGTACTTC.

The genes are TRBV6-1 and TRBJ2-7; unclear D gene. The CDR3 totals 14 residues. Germline V gene lookup returns CDR1 MNHNS and CDR2 SASEGT. Trimming took off 5 bases at V and 1 base at J, with 12 bases between the two ends. The chain's CDR3 is CASSRKAGSYEQYF. The DNA for the CDR3 is TGTGCCAGCAGTCGTAAGGCTGGATCCTACGAGCAGTACTTC.

The rearrangement joins TRBV5-4 to TRBJ2-2; 8 positions agree with TRBD2. The CDR3 covers 15 residues. V was clipped by 0 bases and J by 4 bases; unmatched bases: 2. The germline V gene encodes CDR1 SGHNT and CDR2 YYREEE (reference sequence). The chain's CDR3 is CASSLGGRSTGELFF. The CDR3 region has the DNA TGTGCCAGCAGCTTGGGCGGGAGGAGCACCGGGGAGCTGTTTTTT.

The rearrangement uses TRBV28 and TRBJ2-2; 9 positions agree with TRBD2. Germline CDR1 and CDR2: MDHEN and SYDVKM. The J segment lost 5 bases and the V segment lost 3 bases, leaving 4 bases of the junction unmatched. The CDR3 loop spans 15 amino acids. The CDR3 nucleotides read TGTGCCAGCAGTTTTCTAGCGGGATTTACCGGGGAGCTGTTTTTT. Its protein product is CASSFLAGFTGELFF.